The next 9 T cell receptor beta chains were all read from a single sample in a study of T cells expressing NK-cell markers. TCRdb reprocessed the 5' RACE reads; each CDR3 protein has one entry and no DNA is given. The sample spans about 460,000 distinct CDR3 sequences; the ten largest clones claim about 1.5%. Sequencing was carried out using blood T cells: a sorted CD56 or NKG2C T cell subset, CD4+ or CD8+ T cells, or bulk PBMC T cells (not recorded which). Receptors originate from a woman aged 50 to 65 in good health.

The chain carries TRBV5-1 and TRBJ2-3; lacking DNA, the TRBD2 call made by TCRdb goes unchecked. The CDR3 runs to 16 residues. CDR1 is SGHRS and CDR2 is YFSETQ in the germline V gene. This chain's CDR3 is CASSKKPGLAADTQYF.

The chain has TRBV18 and TRBJ2-7; TCRdb indicates TRBD1, and absent DNA this call remains unverified. This CDR3 region has 16 residues. Germline V CDR1 and CDR2: KGHSH, LQKENI. CDR3 in amino acids: CASSPSTGTRSYEQYF.

The chain links TRBV4-1 to TRBJ2-2; as DNA is missing, the TRBD2 call by TCRdb cannot be tested. The length of the CDR3 is 16 residues. Germline V gene data show CDR1 as MGHRA and CDR2 as YSYEKL. CDR3 amino acids: CASSPLTGVETGELFF.

V is TRBV4-1 and J is TRBJ2-2; as DNA is missing, the TRBD1 call by TCRdb cannot be tested. Germline CDR1 is MGHRA and CDR2 is YSYEKL. The CDR3 has 17 residues. CDR3 sequence: CASSQEIGGRPGGELFF.

This chain uses TRBV12-3 or TRBV12-4 with TRBJ1-1; TCRdb lists TRBD1, though no DNA is available to test this call. This CDR3 contains 17 residues. The CDR3 loop is CASSFSRQGVWNTEAFF.

The V call is TRBV12-3 or TRBV12-4, the J call TRBJ2-1. The CDR3 totals 14 residues. CDR3: CASSNKSAYNEQFF.

The rearrangement uses TRBV4-1 and TRBJ1-1; TCRdb's D call, TRBD1, is unchecked because there is no DNA. CDR3 size: 16 residues. CDR1 and CDR2 (germline): MGHRA, YSYEKL. The CDR3 is CASSQDYRGRNTEAFF.

The rearrangement joins TRBV5-5 to TRBJ2-6. The CDR3 runs to 15 residues. Per the germline V gene, CDR1 is SGHKS and CDR2 is YYEKEE (reference sequence). CDR3 sequence: CASSFLLSGANVLTF.

V usage is TRBV2 and J usage is TRBJ2-1; TCRdb outputs TRBD2, but without DNA this stays unchecked. Per germline, CDR1 SNHLY and CDR2 FYNNEI. The CDR3 runs 16 residues. CDR3 amino acids: CASRTRAGSSYNEQFF.